This T cell receptor beta chain was found in a study of PD-L1 blockade in urothelial cancer. Study-level information: Prior chemotherapy in patients spanned 0 to 3 regimens. The analyses of blood took place 3 weeks (second dose) and 6 weeks after treatment start. Blood samples had a median of approximately 150,000 T cells, 75,000 or so unique TCRs, and clonality approximately 0.08. Regarding the study as a whole: Durable benefit was linked to greater 3-week expansion of tumor-associated blood clones.

Produced via immunoSEQ multiplex PCR; TCRdb's table is partial and in-frame only. The data show about 50,000 clones, around 88% seen once. Time point given: peripheral blood 6 weeks after treatment start. Worth noting for this clone: Its antigen is unknown.

The CDR3 loop spans 15 amino acids. CDR1 and CDR2 (germline): MDHEN, SYDVKM. V shed 6 bases, J shed 0 bases, and the junction held 7 bases outside the gene matches. The specimen was PBMCs, collected around atezolizumab (anti-PD-L1) treatment. The sequence came from a man in his 60s with urothelial cancer. This chain connects TRBV28 to TRBJ1-1; 7 bases fit TRBD1. CDR3 loop: CASRPGTVMNTEAFF. The CDR3 DNA reads as TGTGCCAGCAGACCCGGGACAGTCATGAACACTGAAGCTTTCTTT.